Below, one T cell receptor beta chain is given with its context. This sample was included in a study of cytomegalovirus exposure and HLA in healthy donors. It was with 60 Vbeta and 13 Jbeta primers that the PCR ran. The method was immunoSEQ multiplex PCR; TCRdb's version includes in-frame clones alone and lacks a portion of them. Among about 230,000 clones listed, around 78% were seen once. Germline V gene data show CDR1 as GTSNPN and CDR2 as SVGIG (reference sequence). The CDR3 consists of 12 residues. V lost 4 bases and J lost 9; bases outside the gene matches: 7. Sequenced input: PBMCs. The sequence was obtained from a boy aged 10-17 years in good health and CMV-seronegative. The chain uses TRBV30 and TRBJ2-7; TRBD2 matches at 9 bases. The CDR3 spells CAWTGLASPQYF. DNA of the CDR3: TGTGCCTGGACCGGACTAGCGAGCCCGCAGTACTTC.